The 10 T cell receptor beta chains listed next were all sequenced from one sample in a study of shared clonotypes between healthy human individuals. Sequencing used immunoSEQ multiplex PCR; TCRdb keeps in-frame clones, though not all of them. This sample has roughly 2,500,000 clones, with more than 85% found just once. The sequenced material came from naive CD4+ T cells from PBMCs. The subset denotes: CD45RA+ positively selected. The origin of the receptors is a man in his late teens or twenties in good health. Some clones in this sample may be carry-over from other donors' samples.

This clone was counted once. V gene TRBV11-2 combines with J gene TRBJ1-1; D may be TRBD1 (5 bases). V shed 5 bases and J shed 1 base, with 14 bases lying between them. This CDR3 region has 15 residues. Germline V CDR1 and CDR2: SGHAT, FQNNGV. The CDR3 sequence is CASSPETARNTEAFF. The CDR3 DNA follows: TGTGCCAGCAGCCCTGAGACAGCCAGGAACACTGAAGCTTTCTTT.

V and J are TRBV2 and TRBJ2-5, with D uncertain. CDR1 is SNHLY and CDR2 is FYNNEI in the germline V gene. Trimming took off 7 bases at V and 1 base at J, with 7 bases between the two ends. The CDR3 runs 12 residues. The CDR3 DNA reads TGTGCCAGCATCCTGGCCCAAGAGACCCAGTACTTC. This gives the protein CASILAQETQYF.

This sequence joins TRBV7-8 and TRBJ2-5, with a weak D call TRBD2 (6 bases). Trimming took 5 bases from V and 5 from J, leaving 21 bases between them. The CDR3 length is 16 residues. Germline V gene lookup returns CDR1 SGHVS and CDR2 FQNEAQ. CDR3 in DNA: TGTGCCAGCAGCCCCCGGGGGACCGGGTTAAGGGAGACCCAGTACTTC. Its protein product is CASSPRGTGLRETQYF.

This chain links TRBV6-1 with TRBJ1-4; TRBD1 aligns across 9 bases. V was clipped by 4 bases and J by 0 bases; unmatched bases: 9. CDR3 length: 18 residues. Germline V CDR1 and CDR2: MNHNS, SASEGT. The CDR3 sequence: CASSVDRGGPSTNEKLFF. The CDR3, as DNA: TGTGCCAGCAGTGTGGACAGGGGTGGACCCTCAACTAATGAAAAACTGTTTTTT.

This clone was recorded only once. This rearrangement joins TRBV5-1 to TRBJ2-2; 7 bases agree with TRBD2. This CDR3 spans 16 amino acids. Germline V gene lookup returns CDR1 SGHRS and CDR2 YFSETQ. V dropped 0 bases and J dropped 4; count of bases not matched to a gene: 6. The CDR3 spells CASSLAGLVITGELFF. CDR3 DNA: TGCGCCAGCAGCTTGGCCGGACTAGTGATCACCGGGGAGCTGTTTTTT.

The CDR3 loop reads CASSLAGSRWFEQYF. The CDR3 nucleotides read TGTGCCAGCAGTTTGGCAGGGTCCCGATGGTTCGAGCAGTACTTC. The chain couples TRBV28 to TRBJ2-7; TRBD1 is a possible D gene (5 bases). Trimming took 3 bases from V and 6 from J, leaving 18 bases between them. CDR1 is MDHEN, CDR2 SYDVKM, per germline. This CDR3 is 15 amino acids long.

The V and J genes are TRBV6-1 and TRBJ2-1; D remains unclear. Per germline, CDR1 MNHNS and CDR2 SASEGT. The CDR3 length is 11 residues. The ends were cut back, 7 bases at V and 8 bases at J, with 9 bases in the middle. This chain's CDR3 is CASKVGYEQFF. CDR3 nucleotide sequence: TGTGCCAGCAAAGTTGGTTATGAGCAGTTCTTC.

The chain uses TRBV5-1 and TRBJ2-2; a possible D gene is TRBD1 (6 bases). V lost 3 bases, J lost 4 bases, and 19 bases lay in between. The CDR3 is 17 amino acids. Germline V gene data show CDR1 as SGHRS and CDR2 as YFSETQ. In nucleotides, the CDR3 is TGCGCCAGCAGCTGGGCTCTAGGGGGTCCGGGCACCGGGGAGCTGTTTTTT. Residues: CASSWALGGPGTGELFF.

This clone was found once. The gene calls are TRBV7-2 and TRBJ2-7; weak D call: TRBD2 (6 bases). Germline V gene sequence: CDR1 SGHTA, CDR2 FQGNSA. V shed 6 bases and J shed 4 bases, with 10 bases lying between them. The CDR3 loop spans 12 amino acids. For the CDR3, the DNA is TGTGCCAGCAGGCGGGGTCCTTACGAGCAGTACTTC. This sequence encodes CASRRGPYEQYF.

This CDR3 reads CASSFPGQGAFTGELFF. CDR3 nucleotides: TGTGCCAGCAGTTTCCCCGGACAGGGGGCCTTTACCGGGGAGCTGTTTTTT. The rearrangement uses TRBV28 and TRBJ2-2, with 11 nucleotides matching TRBD1. V lost 3 bases to trimming and J lost 5 bases; unmatched junction nucleotides: 8. The CDR3 is 17 residues long. CDR1 and CDR2 from the germline V gene are MDHEN and SYDVKM.